The 9 T cell receptor beta chains listed next were all sequenced from one sample in a study of blood T cell repertoires in COVID-19 (dated by TCRdb to 2018 to 2021). Library construction relied on the immunoSEQ multiplex PCR assay. TCRdb took this table from immuneACCESS and kept in-frame rearrangements with V and J called. Such tables lack part of the clones; where checked against another copy, unresolved V genes explain under half of the gap, and the rest is unexplained. The sample records almost 20,000 clones, roughly 84% of which are singletons. The ten largest account for less than 35% of the sample. The sequenced material came from peripheral blood. The source is a human donor with active COVID-19. The donor label of this sample is uncertain.

The chain uses TRBV4-2 and TRBJ2-5, with 14 bases that match TRBD2. Germline V gives CDR1 LGHNA, CDR2 YNFKEQ. After removal of 2 bases from V and 4 bases from J, the junction contained 9 bases not matched to a gene. The CDR3 totals 18 residues. Here the CDR3 DNA reads TGTGCCAGCAGCCAAATTCAGACTAGCGGGGGGGAGGGAGAGACCCAGTACTTC. This translates into CASSQIQTSGGEGETQYF.

This chain links TRBV7-9 with TRBJ1-4; a weak D match, TRBD1 (5 bases). The CDR3 runs 15 residues. V shed 4 bases and J shed 8 bases, with 17 bases lying between them. Germline V CDR1 and CDR2: SEHNR, FQNEAQ (reference sequence). CDR3 sequence (DNA): TGTGCCAGCAGCTCCCCGCCGGGGGTCAGGGAAAAACTGTTTTTT. Amino acid sequence: CASSSPPGVREKLFF. Complete variable domain (other parts from reference TRBV7-9 and TRBJ1-4): DTGVSQNPRHKITKRGQNVTFRCDPISEHNRLYWYRQTLGQGPEFLTYFQNEAQLEKSRLLSDRFSAERPKGSFSTLEIQRTEQGDSAMYLCASSSPPGVREKLFFGSGTQLSVL.

The rearrangement links TRBV7-2 to TRBJ2-4, with D hard to call. CDR1 SGHTA and CDR2 FQGNSA come from the germline V gene. Trimming removed 4 bases at V and 0 bases at J, with 16 bases between. The CDR3 loop spans 17 amino acids. CDR3 in DNA: TGTGCCAGCAGCTCTGGTTCGACACCTTTAGCCAAAAACATTCAGTACTTC. Translating gives CASSSGSTPLAKNIQYF.

Of note for this clone: The sample holds other DNA sequences that translate to the same CDR3. The chain joins TRBV29-1 to TRBJ2-1; 7 bases map to TRBD1. Per germline, CDR1 SQVTM and CDR2 ANQGSEA. The CDR3 sequence is 15 residues long. The trim removed 1 base at V and 4 bases at J, leaving 7 bases unmatched. CDR3 sequence (DNA): TGCAGCGTTGAAGTCTGGGACAGCAGTTACAATGAGCAGTTCTTC. Its translation is CSVEVWDSSYNEQFF.

The chain has TRBV12-3 or TRBV12-4 and TRBJ2-1; TRBD1 aligns across 8 bases. V was clipped by 4 bases and J by 6 bases; unmatched bases: 2. This CDR3 is built from 13 residues. Here the CDR3 DNA reads TGTGCCAGCAGTTGGGACAGGCTCAATGAGCAGTTCTTC. This translates into CASSWDRLNEQFF.

The rearrangement joins TRBV13 to TRBJ2-7; 10 nucleotides match TRBD2. Germline CDR1 and CDR2: PRHDT and FYEKMQ (reference sequence). V lost 4 bases and J lost 7; bases outside the gene matches: 10. The length of the CDR3 is 15 residues. The CDR3 nucleotides are TGTGCCAGCAGCTACCAGCGGGAGGGCCTGCAAGAGCAGTACTTC. Its translation is CASSYQREGLQEQYF.

V usage is TRBV21-1 and J usage is TRBJ2-7; TRBD2 is the table's D call and was not checked against the DNA. TRBV21-1 is a pseudogene. The length of the CDR3 is 17 residues. The CDR3 region is CASSKGFKGAVTYEQYF. DNA for the CDR3: TGTGCCAGCAGCAAAGGTTTTAAGGGAGCCGTCACCTACGAGCAGTACTTC.

The rearrangement joins TRBV2 to TRBJ2-2; TRBD1 matches at 10 bases. With V trimmed by 7 bases and J by 4 bases, 3 bases remained unmatched. The CDR3 contains 14 residues. Germline V gives CDR1 SNHLY, CDR2 FYNNEI. The CDR3 DNA reads as TGTGCCAGCACTCGGACAGGGGGCACCGGGGAGCTGTTTTTT. This codes for CASTRTGGTGELFF.

The rearrangement joins TRBV2 to TRBJ1-5; D not resolved. The V gene lost 9 bases and the J gene lost 5 bases, with 20 bases spanning the gap. This CDR3 is built from 15 residues. Germline V gene data show CDR1 as SNHLY and CDR2 as FYNNEI. The CDR3 reads CASRRRRGTYQPQHF. The CDR3 coding sequence is TGTGCCAGTCGACGCCGGCGGGGAACCTATCAGCCCCAGCATTTT.